This TCR beta chain was found in a study of memory CD4+ T cells and cytomegalovirus serostatus. Study-wide results and caveats: Median bootstrapped AUC for CMV status was just over 0.94 originally, around 0.91 US-trained. The CMV-associated TCR signature appears largely within the CD4+ memory repertoire.

TCRdb keeps only in-frame clones here, not all; method: immunoSEQ multiplex PCR. Of 45,000 to 70,000 clones in the sample, approximately 82% were seen once. Per the germline V gene, CDR1 is SGHTA and CDR2 is FQGNSA. CDR3 length: 18 amino acids. V was pared by 1 base and J by 0 bases, with 16 bases between. Comment on this clone: Its specificity is not known.

The sort gate was single viable CD3+CD4+CD8-CD45RO+ cells for memory CD4+ T cells. Donors' CMV status reflects serum IgG against pp150, pp28, p38, p52. The sample comprised memory CD4+ T cells from blood. This receptor was taken from an adult in good health and CMV-seronegative. Some clones in this sample may be carry-over from other donors' samples. V usage is TRBV7-2 and J usage is TRBJ1-3; no reliable D call. In DNA form, the CDR3 reads TGTGCCAGCAGCTTAGTGCCACCGAGAATCTCCTCTGGAAACACCATATATTTT. This sequence encodes CASSLVPPRISSGNTIYF.